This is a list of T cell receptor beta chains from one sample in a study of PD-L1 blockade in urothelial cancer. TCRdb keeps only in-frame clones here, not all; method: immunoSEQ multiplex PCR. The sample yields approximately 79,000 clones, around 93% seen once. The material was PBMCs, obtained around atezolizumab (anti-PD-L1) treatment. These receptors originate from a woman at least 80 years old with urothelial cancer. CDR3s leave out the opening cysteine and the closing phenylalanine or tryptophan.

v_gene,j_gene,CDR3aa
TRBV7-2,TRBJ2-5,ASSFQGPETQY
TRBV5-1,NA,ASSSRTVDYEQY
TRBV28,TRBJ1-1,ASSGTGEIEAF
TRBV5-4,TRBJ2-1,ASSFGLAAENEQF
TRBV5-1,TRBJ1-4,ASSPFATNEKLF
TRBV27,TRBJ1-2,ASSFRRMDGYT
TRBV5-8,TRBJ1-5,ASSPGGGVQGAPNNQPQH
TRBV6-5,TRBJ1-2,ASSDINNYGYT
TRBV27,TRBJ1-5,ASSLAWGGRDSNQPQH
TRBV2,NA,ATQFGTSYEQY
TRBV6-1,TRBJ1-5,ASKGTGVYQPQH